Each of the 21 T cell receptor beta chains below was sequenced from the same sample in a study of memory CD4+ T cells and cytomegalovirus serostatus (dated by TCRdb to between 2018 and 2021). Single viable CD3+CD4+CD8-CD45RO+ cells were sorted as memory CD4+ T cells on a FACSAria II. Library construction relied on the immunoSEQ multiplex PCR assay. The immuneACCESS repertoire file appears here via TCRdb, limited to in-frame rearrangements. These files lack a portion of the clones; in checked studies, under half of the deficit traces to unresolved V genes, and the cause of the others is not known. For this sample there are around 38,000 clones; around 78% appear just once. About 6.8% of the sample is held by the ten biggest clonotypes. The sample was memory CD4+ T cells from blood. The receptors come from an adult in good health and CMV-seronegative.

This rearrangement joins TRBV10-1 to TRBJ1-4; D possibly corresponds to TRBD1 (6 bases). CDR1 and CDR2 from the germline V gene are WNHNN and SYGVQD (reference sequence). V dropped 4 bases and J dropped 7 bases, with 13 bases sitting between them. This CDR3 has 14 residues. CDR3 sequence (DNA): TGCGCCAGCAGTGCCAACAGGGCGACTGAAAAACTGTTTTTT. Translating it yields CASSANRATEKLFF.

V and J are TRBV5-1 and TRBJ2-2, with D tentatively TRBD1 (5 bases). V lost 4 bases to trimming and J lost 6 bases, with 22 bases between them. The CDR3 loop spans 17 amino acids. Germline loops: CDR1 SGHRS, CDR2 YFSETQ. The CDR3 bases are TGCGCCAGCAGCCCAAGCCCCAGGGCAGGCGAGGCCGGGGAGCTGTTTTTT. Residues: CASSPSPRAGEAGELFF.

Comments on this clone: This same CDR3 is encoded by further DNA sequences in the sample. The chain couples TRBV11-2 to TRBJ2-1; 7 bases align to TRBD2. Germline V gives CDR1 SGHAT, CDR2 FQNNGV. There are 15 residues in the CDR3. Trimming removed 0 bases from V and 7 bases from J; junction bases left unmatched: 6. The CDR3 sequence: CASSLDRASGNEQFF. For the CDR3, the DNA is TGTGCCAGCAGCTTAGATCGGGCTAGCGGTAATGAGCAGTTCTTC.

The V and J genes are TRBV4-1 and TRBJ1-1; no definite D call. The CDR3 runs to 17 residues. CDR1 MGHRA and CDR2 YSYEKL come from the germline V gene. Trimming stripped 1 base from V and 1 base from J, with 16 bases between. The CDR3 nucleotides read TGCGCCAGCAGCCAAGGTTCGGTCGTTCGTAAGAACACTGAAGCTTTCTTT. Encoded protein: CASSQGSVVRKNTEAFF.

The rearrangement joins TRBV30 to TRBJ1-5, with D unresolved. Deletions cut 3 bases from V and 7 bases from J, with 13 bases between. Germline CDR1 and CDR2: GTSNPN and SVGIG (reference sequence). CDR3 length: 13 residues. In nucleotides, the CDR3 is TGTGCCTGGAGGAGGGTAGAAGGACAGCCCCAGCATTTT. It translates to CAWRRVEGQPQHF.

The chain is built from TRBV29-1 and TRBJ2-7, with 10 bases that match TRBD2. Germline loops: CDR1 SQVTM, CDR2 ANQGSEA. V was clipped by 5 bases and J by 9 bases; unmatched bases: 4. This CDR3 contains 11 residues. The CDR3 is CSVRAGGVQYF. The CDR3 DNA reads as TGCAGCGTTCGAGCGGGAGGGGTGCAGTACTTC.

The rearrangement links TRBV4-1 to TRBJ2-1; D is unclear. Deletions cut 0 bases from V and 5 bases from J, with 11 bases between. The CDR3 has 15 amino acids. From germline, CDR1 is MGHRA and CDR2 YSYEKL. CDR3 loop: CASSQDRSGDNEQFF. DNA of the CDR3: TGCGCCAGCAGCCAAGATAGGTCTGGGGACAATGAGCAGTTCTTC.

This chain uses TRBV6-1 with TRBJ1-2, with 12 bases matching TRBD1. The J segment lost 8 bases and the V segment lost 6 bases, leaving 7 bases of the junction unmatched. The CDR3 runs 14 residues. Germline CDR1 MNHNS, CDR2 SASEGT. CDR3 in amino acids: CASRGTGGAGGYTF. CDR3 nucleotide sequence: TGTGCCAGCAGGGGGACAGGGGGCGCGGGCGGCTACACCTTC.

A few counts support this clone. CDR3 residues: CASSHETQYF. DNA for the CDR3: TGTGCCAGCAGCCATGAGACCCAGTACTTC. V usage is TRBV7-8 and J usage is TRBJ2-5; D gene uncertain. CDR1 and CDR2 from the germline V gene are SGHVS and FQNEAQ. The length of the CDR3 is 10 residues. Trimming took 5 bases from V and 5 from J, leaving 3 bases between them.

The V and J genes are TRBV28 and TRBJ2-7, with TRBD2 matching 10 bases. The V gene end was trimmed by 5 bases and the J gene end by 3 bases; junction bases not matched to a gene: 10. The CDR3 is 16 residues long. The germline CDR1 and CDR2 sequences are MDHEN and SYDVKM. The CDR3 loop is CASSGAGTSARYEQYF. The CDR3 DNA reads as TGTGCCAGCAGTGGAGCCGGGACTAGCGCCCGCTACGAGCAGTACTTC.

The DNA for the CDR3 is TGTGCCAGCAGCTTAGATCGGACCGGGGAGCTGTTTTTT. Translating gives CASSLDRTGELFF. The V call is TRBV7-2, the J call TRBJ2-2; no reliable D call. The CDR3 spans 13 residues. V lost 1 base and J lost 5, with 5 bases in between. Germline V gene sequence: CDR1 SGHTA, CDR2 FQGNSA.

The chain has TRBV12-2 and TRBJ2-3; TRBD2 reflects the table's D call only, with no check against the DNA. TRBV12-2 is described as a pseudogene. The CDR3 has 17 amino acids. The CDR3 sequence: CASRLGEKRRNTDTQYF. CDR3 nucleotide sequence: TGTGCAAGTCGCTTAGGTGAAAAAAGGCGGAACACAGATACGCAGTATTTT.

V usage is TRBV5-4 and J usage is TRBJ2-3; D remains ambiguous. This CDR3 has 15 residues. The V end lost 0 bases, the J end lost 4 bases, and 12 bases lay between the germline ends. Per the germline V gene, CDR1 is SGHNT and CDR2 is YYREEE (reference sequence). This CDR3 reads CASSLDAQGPDTQYF. Written as DNA, the CDR3 is TGTGCCAGCAGCTTGGATGCGCAAGGCCCAGATACGCAGTATTTT.

The chain is built from TRBV5-4 and TRBJ2-5, with 8 bases fitting TRBD2. Germline CDR1 and CDR2: SGHNT and YYREEE (reference sequence). CDR3 length: 15 residues. V lost 4 bases, J lost 4 bases, and 9 bases stayed unmatched. The DNA for the CDR3 is TGTGCCAGCAGCCCGACTAGCGCCAAGGGAGAGACCCAGTACTTC. Translating gives CASSPTSAKGETQYF.

This chain uses TRBV6-1 with TRBJ1-4; unclear D gene. Trimming removed 0 bases at V and 7 bases at J, with 6 bases between. From germline, CDR1 is MNHNS and CDR2 SASEGT. This CDR3 is built from 13 residues. CDR3 residues: CASSEARGEKLFF. Here the CDR3 DNA reads TGTGCCAGCAGTGAAGCGCGGGGTGAAAAACTGTTTTTT.

The genes are TRBV7-2 and TRBJ2-5; D perhaps matches TRBD2 (5 bases). The CDR3 covers 13 residues. The V end lost 2 bases, the J end lost 5 bases, and 9 bases lay between the germline ends. Per the germline V gene, CDR1 is SGHTA and CDR2 is FQGNSA. The CDR3 DNA reads as TGTGCCAGCAGCTTACGGACTGCGGAGACCCAGTACTTC. Translation gives CASSLRTAETQYF.

V usage is TRBV7-2 and J usage is TRBJ1-1, with D possibly matching TRBD1 (5 bases). The CDR3 loop spans 14 amino acids. In germline, CDR1 is SGHTA, CDR2 FQGNSA. Trimming stripped 0 bases from V and 9 bases from J, with 14 bases between. In nucleotides, the CDR3 is TGTGCCAGCAGCTTAGCCGCTTATGCAGGGCAAGCTTTCTTT. Translated, it gives CASSLAAYAGQAFF. The full variable domain, rest sourced from reference TRBV7-2 and TRBJ1-1, is GAGVSQSPSNKVTEKGKDVELRCDPISGHTALYWYRQSLGQGLEFLIYFQGNSAPDKSGLPSDRFSAERTGGSVSTLTIQRTQQEDSAVYLCASSLAAYAGQAFFGQGTRLTVV.

This chain uses TRBV13 with TRBJ2-7; 7 nucleotides match TRBD2. V shed 6 bases and J 4 bases; nucleotides not matched to a gene: 12. Germline CDR1 is PRHDT and CDR2 is FYEKMQ (reference sequence). The CDR3 contains 15 residues. The chain's CDR3 is CASSPSGNWDYEQYF. CDR3 DNA sequence: TGTGCCAGCAGTCCCAGCGGGAATTGGGATTACGAGCAGTACTTC.

The chain uses TRBV10-3 and TRBJ2-7; 11 nucleotides line up with TRBD2. Germline trimming cut 6 bases from V and 4 bases from J; bases unmatched to any gene: 8. CDR1 and CDR2 (germline): ENHRY, SYGVKD. This CDR3 region has 15 residues. The DNA of the CDR3 is TGTGCCATCAGGGGTAGCGGGAGGGGCCTGTACGAGCAGTACTTC. It specifies CAIRGSGRGLYEQYF.

The V call is TRBV7-2, the J call TRBJ2-6; D is possibly TRBD1 (5 bases). V gave up 2 bases and J gave up 0 bases, with 8 bases separating them. The CDR3 sequence is 16 residues long. Germline V gene sequence: CDR1 SGHTA, CDR2 FQGNSA. This CDR3 reads CASSLSRASGANVLTF. DNA of the CDR3: TGTGCCAGCAGCTTATCCAGGGCCTCTGGGGCCAACGTCCTGACTTTC.

CDR3 residues: CASSPQGHREQYF. For the CDR3, the DNA is TGTGCCAGCTCACCTCAGGGGCATCGGGAGCAGTACTTC. This sequence joins TRBV18 and TRBJ2-7; perhaps TRBD1 as D (6 bases). The ends were cut back, 3 bases at V and 7 bases at J, with 13 bases in the middle. This CDR3 comprises 13 residues. The V gene's germline CDR1 is KGHSH and CDR2 LQKENI.